The source of this TCR beta chain is a study of cytomegalovirus exposure and HLA in healthy donors. General study results and limits: Specificity for CMV antigens was confirmed in vitro for three of the CMV-associated chains. Reports showed the classifier diagnosing cytomegalovirus status with high specificity and sensitivity.

Comment on this clone: Its target is unknown.

Clones were read by immunoSEQ multiplex PCR, and TCRdb kept only the in-frame ones, dropping some. In the table there are under 250,000 clones, approximately 90% of which are singletons. V lost 0 bases, J lost 0 bases, and 5 bases lay in between. The CDR3 consists of 15 residues. The germline gives CDR1 SGHTA, CDR2 FQGNSA. This TCR derives from a man younger than 30 in good health and CMV-seronegative. Material for sequencing was PBMCs. The gene calls are TRBV7-2 and TRBJ1-4; tentatively, D is TRBD1 (5 bases). CDR3: CASSLARATNEKLFF. The CDR3 region has the DNA TGTGCCAGCAGCTTAGCCAGGGCAACTAATGAAAAACTGTTTTTT.